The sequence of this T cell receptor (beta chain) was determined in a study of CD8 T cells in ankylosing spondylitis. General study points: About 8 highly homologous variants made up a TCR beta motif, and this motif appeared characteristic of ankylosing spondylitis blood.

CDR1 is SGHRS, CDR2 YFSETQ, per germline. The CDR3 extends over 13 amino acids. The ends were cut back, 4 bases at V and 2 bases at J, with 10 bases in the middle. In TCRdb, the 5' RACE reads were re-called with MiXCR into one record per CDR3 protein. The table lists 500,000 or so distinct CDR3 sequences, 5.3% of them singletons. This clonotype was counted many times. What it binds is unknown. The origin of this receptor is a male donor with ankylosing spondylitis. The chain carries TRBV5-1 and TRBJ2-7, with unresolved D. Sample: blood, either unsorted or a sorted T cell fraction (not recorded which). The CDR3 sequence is CASSEQPPYEQYF. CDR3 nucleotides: TGCGCCAGCAGCGAACAGCCGCCCTACGAGCAGTACTTC. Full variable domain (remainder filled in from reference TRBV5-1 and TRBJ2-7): KAGVTQTPRYLIKTRGQQVTLSCSPISGHRSVSWYQQTPGQGLQFLFEYFSETQRNKGNFPGRFSGRQFSNSRSEMNVSTLELGDSALYLCASSEQPPYEQYFGPGTRLTVT.